This T cell receptor (beta chain) was profiled in a study of beta chain features in type 1 diabetes. Study results and caveats: Type 1 diabetes patients showed fewer insertions and more deletions at VDJ junctions. Among all four CD4+ subsets, Type 1 diabetes patients had TCRB CDR3s that were moderately but significantly shorter.

There are a few counts of this clone. Its antigen is undetermined. Reverse transcription of all isolated RNA meant that expressed TCRB transcripts were sequenced. Clones were read by immunoSEQ multiplex PCR, and TCRdb kept only the in-frame ones, dropping some. The data contain a few hundred thousand clones, 8% to 10% of them singletons. CDR3 length: 16 amino acids. Germline CDR1 SGHTA, CDR2 FQGNSA. With V trimmed by 0 bases and J by 3 bases, 7 bases remained unmatched. Sequencing was performed on central memory CD4+ T cells from blood. The chain has TRBV7-2 and TRBJ2-7; 8 bases line up with TRBD2. This receptor was identified in a young man with type 1 diabetes. The CDR3 sequence: CASSLATGGVGYEQYF. CDR3 DNA: TGTGCCAGCAGCTTAGCGACGGGAGGGGTAGGCTACGAGCAGTACTTC.